Below, 4 T cell receptor beta chains from the same sample are listed, as sequenced in a study of cytomegalovirus exposure and HLA in healthy donors. The primer mix had 60 Vbeta and 13 Jbeta primers. Here immunoSEQ multiplex PCR was the method, and the copy in TCRdb shows in-frame clones only, minus some. This table has around 150,000 clones, 60% to 80% appearing once. Sequencing was done on a sample of PBMCs. The origin of the receptors is a woman aged 25 to 39 in good health and CMV-seronegative.

This clone was seen only a few times. V and J are TRBV18 and TRBJ2-5; unclear D gene. Trimming pared 5 bases from V and 4 bases from J, leaving 11 bases between. The germline CDR1 and CDR2 sequences are KGHSH and LQKENI. The CDR3 has 13 amino acids. CDR3 nucleotide sequence: TGTGCCAGCTCATCCTACCCCCCAGAGACCCAGTACTTC. Amino acids: CASSSYPPETQYF.

The chain uses TRBV11-2 and TRBJ1-5; the D gene is possibly TRBD1 (6 bases). Germline CDR1 reads SGHAT; CDR2 reads FQNNGV. V lost 5 bases and J lost 0, with 17 bases in between. This CDR3 contains 17 residues. Here the CDR3 reads CASSNSGTTYSNQPQHF. The CDR3 DNA reads as TGTGCCAGCAGCAACTCTGGGACAACTTATAGCAATCAGCCCCAGCATTTT.

The rearrangement joins TRBV6-1 to TRBJ2-7, with 7 bases fitting TRBD1. This CDR3 contains 16 residues. CDR1 and CDR2 from the germline V gene are MNHNS and SASEGT. V trimming: 2 bases; J trimming: 0 bases; junction bases outside the gene matches: 7. CDR3 in amino acids: CASSEWDSEYSYEQYF. The CDR3, as DNA: TGTGCCAGCAGTGAATGGGACAGTGAGTACTCCTACGAGCAGTACTTC.

The chain links TRBV30 to TRBJ2-5, with 10 nucleotides matching TRBD1. The CDR3 totals 16 residues. Germline V lookup: CDR1 GTSNPN, CDR2 SVGIG (reference sequence). The V gene end was trimmed by 2 bases and the J gene end by 5 bases; junction bases not matched to a gene: 11. The CDR3 region is CAWSTQRQGARETQYF. CDR3 coding DNA: TGTGCCTGGAGTACCCAACGACAGGGGGCGCGGGAGACCCAGTACTTC.